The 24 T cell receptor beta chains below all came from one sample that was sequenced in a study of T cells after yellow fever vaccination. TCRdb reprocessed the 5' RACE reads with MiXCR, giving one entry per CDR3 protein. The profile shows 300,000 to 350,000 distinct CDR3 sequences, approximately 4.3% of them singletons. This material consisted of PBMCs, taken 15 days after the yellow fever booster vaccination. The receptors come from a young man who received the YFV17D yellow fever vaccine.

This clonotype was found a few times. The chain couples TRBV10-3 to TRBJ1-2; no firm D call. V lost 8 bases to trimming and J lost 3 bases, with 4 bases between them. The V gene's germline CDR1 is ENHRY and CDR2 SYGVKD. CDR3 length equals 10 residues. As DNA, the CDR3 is TGTGCCATCGGGGACTATGGCTACACCTTC. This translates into CAIGDYGYTF.

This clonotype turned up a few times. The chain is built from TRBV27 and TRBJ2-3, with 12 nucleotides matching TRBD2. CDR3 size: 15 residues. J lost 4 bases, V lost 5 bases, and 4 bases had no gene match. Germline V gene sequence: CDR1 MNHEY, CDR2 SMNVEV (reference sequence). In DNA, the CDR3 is TGTGCCAGCAGTAGACTAGCGGGGGTGTCAGATACGCAGTATTTT. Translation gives CASSRLAGVSDTQYF.

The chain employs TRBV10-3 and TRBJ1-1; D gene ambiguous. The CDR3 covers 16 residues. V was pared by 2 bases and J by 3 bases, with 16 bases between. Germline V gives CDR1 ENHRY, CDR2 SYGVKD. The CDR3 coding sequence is TGTGCCATCAGTGAGGGACCCACTACCTTATACACTGAAGCTTTCTTT. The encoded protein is CAISEGPTTLYTEAFF.

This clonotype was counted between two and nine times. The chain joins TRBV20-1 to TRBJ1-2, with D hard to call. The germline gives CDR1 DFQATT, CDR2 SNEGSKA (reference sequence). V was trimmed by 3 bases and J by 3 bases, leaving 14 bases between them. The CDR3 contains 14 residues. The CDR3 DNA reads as TGCAGTGCTAGGGCGTACGGAGTTGACTATGGCTACACCTTC. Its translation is CSARAYGVDYGYTF.

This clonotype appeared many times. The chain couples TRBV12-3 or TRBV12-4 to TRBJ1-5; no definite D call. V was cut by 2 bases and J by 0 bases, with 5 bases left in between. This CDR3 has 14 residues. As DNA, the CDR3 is TGTGCCAGCAGTTTAAGGGATAGCAATCAGCCCCAGCATTTT. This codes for CASSLRDSNQPQHF.

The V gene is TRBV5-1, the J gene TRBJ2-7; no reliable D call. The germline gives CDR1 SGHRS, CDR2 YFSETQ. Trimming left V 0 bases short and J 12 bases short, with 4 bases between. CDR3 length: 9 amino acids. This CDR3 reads CASSLVGYV. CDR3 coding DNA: TGCGCCAGCAGCTTGGTTGGGTACGTC.

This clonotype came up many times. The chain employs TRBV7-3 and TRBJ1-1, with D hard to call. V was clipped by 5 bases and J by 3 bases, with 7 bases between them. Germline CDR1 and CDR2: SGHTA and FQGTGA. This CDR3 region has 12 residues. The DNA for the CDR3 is TGTGCCAGCAGCGACGGGTACACTGAAGCTTTCTTT. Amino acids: CASSDGYTEAFF. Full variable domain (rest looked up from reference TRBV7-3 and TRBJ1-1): GAGVSQTPSNKVTEKGKYVELRCDPISGHTALYWYRQSLGQGPEFLIYFQGTGAADDSGLPNDRFFAVRPEGSVSTLKIQRTERGDSAVYLCASSDGYTEAFFGQGTRLTVV.

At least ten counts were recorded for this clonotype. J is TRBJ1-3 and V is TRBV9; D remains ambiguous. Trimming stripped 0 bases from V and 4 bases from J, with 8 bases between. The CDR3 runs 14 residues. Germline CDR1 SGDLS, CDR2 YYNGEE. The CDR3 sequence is CASSVARGGNTIYF. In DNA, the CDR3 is TGTGCCAGCAGCGTAGCCCGCGGGGGAAACACCATATATTTT.

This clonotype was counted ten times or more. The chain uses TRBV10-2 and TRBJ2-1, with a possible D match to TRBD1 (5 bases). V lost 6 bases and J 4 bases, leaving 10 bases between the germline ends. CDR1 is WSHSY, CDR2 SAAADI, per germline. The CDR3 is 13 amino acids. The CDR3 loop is CASSRQQYNEQFF. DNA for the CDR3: TGCGCCAGCAGCAGACAGCAATACAATGAGCAGTTCTTC.

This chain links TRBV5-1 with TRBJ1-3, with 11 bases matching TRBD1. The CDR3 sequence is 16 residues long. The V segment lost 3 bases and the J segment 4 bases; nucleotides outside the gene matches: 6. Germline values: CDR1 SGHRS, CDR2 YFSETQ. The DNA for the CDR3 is TGCGCCAGCAGCTGGACAGGGGGCGACGCGGGAAACACCATATATTTT. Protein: CASSWTGGDAGNTIYF.

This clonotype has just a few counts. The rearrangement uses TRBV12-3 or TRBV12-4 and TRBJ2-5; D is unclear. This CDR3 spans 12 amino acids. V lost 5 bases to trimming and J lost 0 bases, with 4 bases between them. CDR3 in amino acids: CASSTDQETQYF. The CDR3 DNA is TGTGCCAGCAGTACTGACCAAGAGACCCAGTACTTC.

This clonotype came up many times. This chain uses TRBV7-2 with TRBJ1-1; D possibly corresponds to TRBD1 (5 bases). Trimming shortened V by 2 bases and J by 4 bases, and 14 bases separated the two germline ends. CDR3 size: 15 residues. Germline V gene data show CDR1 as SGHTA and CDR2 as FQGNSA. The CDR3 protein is CASSLRQGGGTEAFF. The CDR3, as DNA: TGTGCCAGCAGCTTACGGCAGGGCGGGGGCACTGAAGCTTTCTTT.

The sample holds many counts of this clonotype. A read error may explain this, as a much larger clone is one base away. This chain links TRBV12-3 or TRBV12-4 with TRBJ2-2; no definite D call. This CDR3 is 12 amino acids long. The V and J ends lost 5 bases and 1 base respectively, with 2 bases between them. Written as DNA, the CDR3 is TGTGCCAGCAGTGTGAACACCGGGGAGCTGTTTTTT. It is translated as CASSVNTGELFF.

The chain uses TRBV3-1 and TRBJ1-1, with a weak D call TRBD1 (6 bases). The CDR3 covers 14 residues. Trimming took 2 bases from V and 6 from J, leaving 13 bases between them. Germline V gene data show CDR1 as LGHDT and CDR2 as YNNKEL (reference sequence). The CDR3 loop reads CASSQKGVTPEAFF. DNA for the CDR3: TGTGCCAGCAGCCAAAAGGGGGTCACCCCTGAAGCTTTCTTT.

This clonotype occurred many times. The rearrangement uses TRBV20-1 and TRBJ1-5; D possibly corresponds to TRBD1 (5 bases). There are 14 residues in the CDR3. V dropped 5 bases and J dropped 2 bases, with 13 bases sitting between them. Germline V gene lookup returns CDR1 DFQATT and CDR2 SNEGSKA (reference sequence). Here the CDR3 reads CSAPRGAGNQPQHF. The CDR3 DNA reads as TGCAGTGCTCCTCGGGGCGCGGGCAATCAGCCCCAGCATTTT.

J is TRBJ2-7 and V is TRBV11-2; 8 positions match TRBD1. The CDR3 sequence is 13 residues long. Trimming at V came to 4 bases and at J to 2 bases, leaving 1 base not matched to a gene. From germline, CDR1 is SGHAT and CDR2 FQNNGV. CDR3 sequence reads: CASSSRGPYEQYF. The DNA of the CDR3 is TGTGCCAGCAGCTCCAGGGGGCCCTACGAGCAGTACTTC.

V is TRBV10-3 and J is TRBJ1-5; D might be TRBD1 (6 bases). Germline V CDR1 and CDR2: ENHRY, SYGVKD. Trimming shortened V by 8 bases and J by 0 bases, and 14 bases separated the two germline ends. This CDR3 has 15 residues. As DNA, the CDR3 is TGTGCCATCGGGGGGCAGCAGGGTAGCAATCAGCCCCAGCATTTT. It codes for CAIGGQQGSNQPQHF.

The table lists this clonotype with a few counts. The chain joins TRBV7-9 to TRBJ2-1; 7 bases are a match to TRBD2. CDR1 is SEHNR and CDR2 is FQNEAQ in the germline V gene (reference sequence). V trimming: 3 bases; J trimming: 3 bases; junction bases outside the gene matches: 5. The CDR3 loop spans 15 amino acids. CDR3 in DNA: TGTGCCAGCAGCTTCGAACTAGCGATCTACAATGAGCAGTTCTTC. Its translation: CASSFELAIYNEQFF.

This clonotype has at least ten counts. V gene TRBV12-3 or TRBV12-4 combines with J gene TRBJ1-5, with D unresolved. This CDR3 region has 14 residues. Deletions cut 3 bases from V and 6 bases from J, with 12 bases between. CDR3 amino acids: CASSLETPVQPQHF. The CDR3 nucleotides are TGTGCCAGCAGTTTGGAGACACCGGTTCAGCCCCAGCATTTT.

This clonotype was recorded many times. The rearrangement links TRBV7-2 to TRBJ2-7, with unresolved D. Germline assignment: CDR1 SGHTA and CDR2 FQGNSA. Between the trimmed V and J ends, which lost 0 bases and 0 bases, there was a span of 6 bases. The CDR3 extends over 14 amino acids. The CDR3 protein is CASSLARSSYEQYV. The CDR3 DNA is TGTGCCAGCAGCTTAGCGCGGAGCTCCTACGAGCAGTACGTC.

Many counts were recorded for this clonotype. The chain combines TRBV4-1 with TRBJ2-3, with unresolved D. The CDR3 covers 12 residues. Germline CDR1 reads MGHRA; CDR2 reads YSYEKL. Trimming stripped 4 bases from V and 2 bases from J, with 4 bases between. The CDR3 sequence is CASSRYTDTQYF. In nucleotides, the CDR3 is TGCGCCAGCAGCCGATACACAGATACGCAGTATTTT.

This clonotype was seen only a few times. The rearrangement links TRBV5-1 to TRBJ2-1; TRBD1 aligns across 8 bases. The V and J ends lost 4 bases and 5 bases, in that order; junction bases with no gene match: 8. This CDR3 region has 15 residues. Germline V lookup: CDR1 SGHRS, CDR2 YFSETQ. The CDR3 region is CASSVGRTGNNEQFF. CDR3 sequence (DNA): TGCGCCAGCAGCGTGGGGCGGACAGGGAACAATGAGCAGTTCTTC.

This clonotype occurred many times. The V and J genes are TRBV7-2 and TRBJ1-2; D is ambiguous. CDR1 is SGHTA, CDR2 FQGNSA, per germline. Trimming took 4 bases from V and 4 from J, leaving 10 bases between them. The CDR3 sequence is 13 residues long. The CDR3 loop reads CASSSGSGYGYTF. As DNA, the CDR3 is TGTGCCAGCAGCTCTGGGAGCGGCTATGGCTACACCTTC.

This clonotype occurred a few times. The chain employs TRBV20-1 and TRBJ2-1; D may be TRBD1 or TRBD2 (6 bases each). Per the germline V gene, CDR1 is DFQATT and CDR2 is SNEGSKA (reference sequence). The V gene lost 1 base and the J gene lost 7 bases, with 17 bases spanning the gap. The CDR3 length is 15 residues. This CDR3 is CSARALGGKGNEQFF. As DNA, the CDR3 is TGCAGTGCTAGAGCCCTGGGGGGCAAAGGGAATGAGCAGTTCTTC.